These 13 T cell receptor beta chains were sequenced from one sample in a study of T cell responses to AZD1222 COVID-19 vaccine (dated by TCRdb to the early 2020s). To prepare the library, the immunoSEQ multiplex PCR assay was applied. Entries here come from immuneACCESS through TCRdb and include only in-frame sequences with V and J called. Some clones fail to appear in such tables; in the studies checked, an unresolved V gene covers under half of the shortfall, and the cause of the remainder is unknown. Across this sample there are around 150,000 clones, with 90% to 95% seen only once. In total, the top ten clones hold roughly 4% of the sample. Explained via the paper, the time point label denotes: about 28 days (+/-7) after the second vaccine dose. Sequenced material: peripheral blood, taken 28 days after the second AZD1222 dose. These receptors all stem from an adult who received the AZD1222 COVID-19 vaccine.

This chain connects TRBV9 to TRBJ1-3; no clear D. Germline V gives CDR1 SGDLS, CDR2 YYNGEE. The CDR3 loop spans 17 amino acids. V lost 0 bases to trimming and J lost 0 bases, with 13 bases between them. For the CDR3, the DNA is TGTGCCAGCAGCGTAGACGTGGGCCCCGACTCTGGAAACACCATATATTTT. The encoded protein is CASSVDVGPDSGNTIYF.

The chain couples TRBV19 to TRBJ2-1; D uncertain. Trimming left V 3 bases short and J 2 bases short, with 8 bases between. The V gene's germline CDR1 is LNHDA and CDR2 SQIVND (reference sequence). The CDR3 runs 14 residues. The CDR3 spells CASSINGAYNEQFF. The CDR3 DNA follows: TGTGCCAGTAGTATCAATGGGGCCTACAATGAGCAGTTCTTC.

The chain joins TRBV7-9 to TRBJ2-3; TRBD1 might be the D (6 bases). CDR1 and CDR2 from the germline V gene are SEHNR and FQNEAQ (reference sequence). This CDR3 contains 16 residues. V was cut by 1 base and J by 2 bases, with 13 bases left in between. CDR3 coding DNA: TGTGCCAGCAGCTTAGAGGGGGACCCATCCACAGATACGCAGTATTTT. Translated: CASSLEGDPSTDTQYF.

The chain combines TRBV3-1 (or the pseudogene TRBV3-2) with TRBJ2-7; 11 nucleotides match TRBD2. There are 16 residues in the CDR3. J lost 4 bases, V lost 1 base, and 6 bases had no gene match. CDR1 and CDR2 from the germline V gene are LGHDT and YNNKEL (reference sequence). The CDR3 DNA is TGTGCCAGCAGCCAAGGCCGACTAGCGGGATTGTACGAGCAGTACTTC. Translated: CASSQGRLAGLYEQYF.

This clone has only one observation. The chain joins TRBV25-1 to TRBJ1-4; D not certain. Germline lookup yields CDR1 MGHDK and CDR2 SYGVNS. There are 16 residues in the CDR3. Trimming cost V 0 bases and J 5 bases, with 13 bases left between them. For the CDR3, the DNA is TGTGCCAGCAGTGAATATAAGAAAACCCGGAATGAAAAACTGTTTTTT. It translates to CASSEYKKTRNEKLFF.

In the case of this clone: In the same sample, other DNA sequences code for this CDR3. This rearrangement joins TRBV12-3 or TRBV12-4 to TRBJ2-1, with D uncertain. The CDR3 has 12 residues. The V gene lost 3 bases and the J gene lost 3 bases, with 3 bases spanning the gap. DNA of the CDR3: TGTGCCAGCAGTTTGGGCTACAATGAGCAGTTCTTC. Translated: CASSLGYNEQFF.

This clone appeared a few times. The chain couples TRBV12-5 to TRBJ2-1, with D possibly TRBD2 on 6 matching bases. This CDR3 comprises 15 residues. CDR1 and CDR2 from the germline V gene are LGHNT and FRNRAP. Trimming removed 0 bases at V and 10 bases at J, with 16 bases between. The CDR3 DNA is TGTGCTAGTGGTTTGGTGCCAGCGGGTCCATTGGAGCAGTTCTTC. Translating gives CASGLVPAGPLEQFF.

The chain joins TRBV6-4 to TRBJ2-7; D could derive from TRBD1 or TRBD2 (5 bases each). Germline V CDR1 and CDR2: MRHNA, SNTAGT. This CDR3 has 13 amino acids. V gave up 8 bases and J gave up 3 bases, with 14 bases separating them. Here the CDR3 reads CASGGPLVYEQYF. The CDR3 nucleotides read TGTGCCAGCGGGGGACCCTTAGTCTACGAGCAGTACTTC.

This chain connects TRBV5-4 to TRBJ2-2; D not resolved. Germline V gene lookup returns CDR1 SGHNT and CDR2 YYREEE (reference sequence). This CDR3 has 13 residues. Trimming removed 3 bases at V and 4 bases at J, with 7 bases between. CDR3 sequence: CASSSYSTGELFF. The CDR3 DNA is TGTGCCAGCAGCTCTTATAGCACCGGGGAGCTGTTTTTT.

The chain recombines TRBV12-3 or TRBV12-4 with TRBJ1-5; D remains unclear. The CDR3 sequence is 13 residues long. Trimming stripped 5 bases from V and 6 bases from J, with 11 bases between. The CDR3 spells CASSGRPGQPQHF. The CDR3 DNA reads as TGTGCCAGCAGTGGCCGCCCGGGTCAGCCCCAGCATTTT.

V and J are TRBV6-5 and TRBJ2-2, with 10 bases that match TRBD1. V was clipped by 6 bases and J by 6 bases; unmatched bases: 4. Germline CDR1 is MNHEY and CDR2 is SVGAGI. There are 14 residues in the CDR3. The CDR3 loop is CASRRTGGAGELFF. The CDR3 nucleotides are TGTGCCAGCAGACGGACAGGGGGTGCCGGGGAGCTGTTTTTT.

The CDR3 DNA reads as TGTGCCAGCAGCCGACAGGGGAATCAGCCCCAGCATTTT. Translated, it gives CASSRQGNQPQHF. This rearrangement joins TRBV7-8 to TRBJ1-5; 8 bases map to TRBD1. The CDR3 extends over 13 amino acids. Unmatched junction bases numbered 1, after V lost 5 bases and J lost 4 bases. Per germline, CDR1 SGHVS and CDR2 FQNEAQ.

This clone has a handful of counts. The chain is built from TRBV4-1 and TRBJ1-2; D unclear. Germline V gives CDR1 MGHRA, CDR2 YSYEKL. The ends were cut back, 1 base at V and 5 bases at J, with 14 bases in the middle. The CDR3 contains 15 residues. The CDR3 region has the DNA TGCGCCAGCAGCCAAGGTGCTGGGGTCCCTTATGGCTACACCTTC. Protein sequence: CASSQGAGVPYGYTF.